The 12 T cell receptor beta chains below come from one sample, sequenced in a study of T-cell memory formation after mild COVID-19. From the 5' RACE reads, TCRdb called clonotypes with MiXCR, one entry per CDR3 protein. The sample comprises roughly 86,000 distinct CDR3 sequences, more than 10% of which are singletons, and about 26% rests with the top ten. The material sequenced was PBMCs or a T cell subset sorted from them (not recorded which). The receptors were sampled from an adult woman who had mild COVID-19 (a few samples of this study predate the infection). Cell type and time point are not known.

This clonotype was picked up a small number of times. The chain is built from TRBV20-1 and TRBJ2-1, with D perhaps matching TRBD1 or TRBD2 (6 bases each). Germline V gene data show CDR1 as DFQATT and CDR2 as SNEGSKA (reference sequence). The CDR3 loop spans 13 amino acids. V lost 6 bases and J lost 5, with 14 bases in between. CDR3 in amino acids: CSAARGEDNEQFF. The DNA of the CDR3 is TGCAGTGCCGCGAGGGGGGAAGACAATGAGCAGTTCTTC.

The chain couples TRBV7-9 to TRBJ1-5; D call uncertain. The CDR3 length is 16 residues. Looked up from germline, CDR1 is SEHNR and CDR2 is FQNEAQ (reference sequence). The V end lost 1 base, the J end lost 10 bases, and 20 bases lay between the germline ends. CDR3: CASSLGVKEGPEPQHF. The CDR3 nucleotides are TGTGCCAGCAGCTTAGGTGTAAAGGAGGGCCCCGAACCCCAGCATTTT.

This clonotype has more than one count but fewer than ten. The chain uses TRBV25-1 and TRBJ2-7; D ambiguous. This CDR3 has 13 residues. Germline CDR1 is MGHDK and CDR2 is SYGVNS. V lost 8 bases to trimming and J lost 4 bases, with 15 bases between them. The CDR3 DNA is TGTGCCAGCGGAACCATTGAAGGGTACGAGCAGTACTTC. The encoded protein is CASGTIEGYEQYF.

This chain links TRBV3-1 with TRBJ2-5, with 11 bases identical to TRBD2. Germline CDR1 LGHDT, CDR2 YNNKEL (reference sequence). There are 15 residues in the CDR3. After removal of 5 bases from V and 2 bases from J, the junction contained 4 bases not matched to a gene. In DNA, the CDR3 is TGTGCCAGCAGCGAGGGACTAGCGGAGCAAGAGACCCAGTACTTC. Its protein is CASSEGLAEQETQYF.

This clonotype was counted a few times. V and J are TRBV29-1 and TRBJ2-1, with 11 bases matching TRBD2. Germline CDR1 and CDR2: SQVTM and ANQGSEA. The CDR3 runs to 15 residues. The V segment lost 6 bases and the J segment 8 bases; nucleotides outside the gene matches: 12. The CDR3 nucleotides read TGCAGCGTCCCGTTCACTAGCGGGAGCTTTGATGAGCAGTTCTTC. It encodes CSVPFTSGSFDEQFF.

This clonotype has a handful of counts. The chain carries TRBV29-1 and TRBJ2-7, with D hard to call. CDR3 length equals 11 residues. CDR1 and CDR2 from the germline V gene are SQVTM and ANQGSEA. V was clipped by 0 bases and J by 3 bases, with 3 bases between them. CDR3 residues: CSVEEFYEQYF. The DNA of the CDR3 is TGCAGCGTTGAAGAATTCTACGAGCAGTACTTC.

The CDR3 loop reads CSVSGHGHKNYEQYF. In nucleotides, the CDR3 is TGCAGCGTGTCGGGACACGGACACAAAAACTACGAGCAGTACTTC. This chain links TRBV29-1 with TRBJ2-7; TRBD1 is a possible D gene (6 bases). The V gene lost 6 bases and the J gene lost 3 bases, with 21 bases spanning the gap. CDR3 size: 15 residues. CDR1 SQVTM and CDR2 ANQGSEA come from the germline V gene.

This clonotype occurred a few times. The genes are TRBV7-9 and TRBJ2-7; no reliable D call. In germline, CDR1 is SEHNR, CDR2 FQNEAQ (reference sequence). V lost 3 bases and J lost 0, with 12 bases in between. The CDR3 is 15 amino acids. CDR3 loop: CASSFSTVSSYEQYF. CDR3 in DNA: TGTGCCAGCAGCTTTAGCACAGTTAGCTCCTACGAGCAGTACTTC.

The chain joins TRBV25-1 to TRBJ1-1; 7 positions match TRBD1. Germline lookup yields CDR1 MGHDK and CDR2 SYGVNS. The CDR3 is 12 residues long. Trimming removed 3 bases from V and 12 bases from J; junction bases left unmatched: 7. The CDR3 is CASSDRQGWTFF. The DNA of the CDR3 is TGTGCCAGCAGTGATCGACAGGGTTGGACTTTCTTT.

The chain carries TRBV7-8 and TRBJ2-1, with 13 bases fitting TRBD2. V lost 5 bases and J lost 0; bases outside the gene matches: 7. Germline CDR1 is SGHVS and CDR2 is FQNEAQ. The CDR3 is 18 amino acids. CDR3 loop: CASSPGTSGMGSYNEQFF. DNA of the CDR3: TGTGCCAGCAGCCCCGGGACTAGCGGGATGGGCTCCTACAATGAGCAGTTCTTC.

This clonotype was counted only a few times. V and J are TRBV12-3 or TRBV12-4 and TRBJ2-7; 10 bases agree with TRBD2. The ends lost 3 bases at V and 3 bases at J; junction bases unmatched: 14. The length of the CDR3 is 18 residues. CDR3 sequence reads: CASSLGLAGEGRHYEQYF. Here the CDR3 DNA reads TGTGCCAGCAGTTTGGGTCTAGCGGGAGAAGGGCGTCACTACGAGCAGTACTTC.

CDR3 nucleotides: TGTGCCAGCAGCGTAGGTCAGGGGCAGGCAGATACGCAGTATTTT. Residues: CASSVGQGQADTQYF. The V and J genes are TRBV9 and TRBJ2-3, with D perhaps matching TRBD1 (6 bases). CDR1 and CDR2 from the germline V gene are SGDLS and YYNGEE. This CDR3 comprises 15 residues. Trimming pared 0 bases from V and 4 bases from J, leaving 12 bases between.